This T cell receptor (beta chain) was sequenced in a study of cytomegalovirus exposure and HLA in healthy donors. Overall study context: In terms of ancestry, the Caucasian-associated cluster contained 75% to 85% of the approximately 400 genotyped donors.

The PCR made use of 60 Vbeta and 13 Jbeta primers. This table comes from immunoSEQ multiplex PCR, and its TCRdb copy is limited to in-frame clones, with some not included. Seen here are 130,000 or so clones, about 85% observed once, and the top ten hold less than 7%. CDR1 is SGHNT and CDR2 is YYREEE in the germline V gene (reference sequence). Trimming removed 4 bases from V and 8 bases from J; junction bases left unmatched: 6. CDR3 size: 15 residues. Remarks on this clone: Its antigen is not identified.

Points from the study as a whole: In a later analysis, TCR beta V- and J-gene trimming was associated with a missense DCLRE1C variant. A previous analysis found most TCR beta V segments productive roughly 87% or roughly 30% of the time.

This sequence was found in a young woman in good health and CMV-seropositive. This chain links TRBV5-4 with TRBJ1-6, with TRBD1 identical over 10 bases. Sequencing used PBMCs. The CDR3 sequence is CASSPTGTGDSPLHF. The CDR3 DNA reads TGTGCCAGCAGCCCTACCGGGACAGGGGATTCACCCCTCCACTTT. Full variable domain (outside the CDR3, taken from reference TRBV5-4 and TRBJ1-6): ETGVTQSPTHLIKTRGQQVTLRCSSQSGHNTVSWYQQALGQGPQFIFQYYREEENGRGNFPPRFSGLQFPNYSSELNVNALELDDSALYLCASSPTGTGDSPLHFGNGTRLTVT.